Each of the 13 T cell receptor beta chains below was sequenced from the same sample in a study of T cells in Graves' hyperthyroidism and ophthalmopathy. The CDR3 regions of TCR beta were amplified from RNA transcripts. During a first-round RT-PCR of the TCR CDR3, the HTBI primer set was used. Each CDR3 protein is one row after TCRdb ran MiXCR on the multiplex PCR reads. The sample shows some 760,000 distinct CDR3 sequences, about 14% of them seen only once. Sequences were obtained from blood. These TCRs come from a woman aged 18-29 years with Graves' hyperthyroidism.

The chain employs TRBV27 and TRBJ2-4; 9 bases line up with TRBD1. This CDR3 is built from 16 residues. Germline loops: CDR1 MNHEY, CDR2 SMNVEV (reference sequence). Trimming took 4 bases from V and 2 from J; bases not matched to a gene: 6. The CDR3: CASSSQGAGTKNIQYF. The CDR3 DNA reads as TGTGCCAGCAGTTCACAGGGGGCCGGGACCAAAAACATTCAGTACTTC.

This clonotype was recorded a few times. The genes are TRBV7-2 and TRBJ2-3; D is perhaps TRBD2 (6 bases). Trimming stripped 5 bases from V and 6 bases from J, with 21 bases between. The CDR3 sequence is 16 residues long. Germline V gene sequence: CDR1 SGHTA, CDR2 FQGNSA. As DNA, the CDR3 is TGTGCCAGCAGCCCTTGGGCGGGGCGCGAGAGGGATACGCAGTATTTT. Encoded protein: CASSPWAGRERDTQYF.

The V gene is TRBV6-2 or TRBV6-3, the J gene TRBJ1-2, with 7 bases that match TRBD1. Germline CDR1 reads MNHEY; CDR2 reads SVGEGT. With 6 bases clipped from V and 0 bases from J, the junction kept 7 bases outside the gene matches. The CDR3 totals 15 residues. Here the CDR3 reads CASSHQGVANYGYTF. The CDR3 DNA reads TGTGCCAGCAGCCATCAGGGGGTAGCTAACTATGGCTACACCTTC.

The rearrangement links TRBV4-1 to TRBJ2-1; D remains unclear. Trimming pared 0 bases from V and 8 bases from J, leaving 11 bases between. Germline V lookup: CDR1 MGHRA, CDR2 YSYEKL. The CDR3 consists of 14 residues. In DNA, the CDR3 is TGCGCCAGCAGCCAAGAAGGAGCGTCGGATGAGCAGTTCTTC. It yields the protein CASSQEGASDEQFF.

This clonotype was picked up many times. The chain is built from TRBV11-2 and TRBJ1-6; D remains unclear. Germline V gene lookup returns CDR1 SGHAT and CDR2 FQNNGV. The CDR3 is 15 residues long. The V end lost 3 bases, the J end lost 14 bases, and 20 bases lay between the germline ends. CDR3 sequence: CASSLTDSRVAALHF. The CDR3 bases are TGTGCCAGCAGCTTGACGGACTCCCGGGTGGCGGCCCTCCACTTT. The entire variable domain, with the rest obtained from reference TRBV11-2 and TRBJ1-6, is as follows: EAGVAQSPRYKIIEKRQSVAFWCNPISGHATLYWYQQILGQGPKLLIQFQNNGVVDDSQLPKDRFSAERLKGVDSTLKIQPAKLEDSAVYLCASSLTDSRVAALHFGNGTRLTVT.

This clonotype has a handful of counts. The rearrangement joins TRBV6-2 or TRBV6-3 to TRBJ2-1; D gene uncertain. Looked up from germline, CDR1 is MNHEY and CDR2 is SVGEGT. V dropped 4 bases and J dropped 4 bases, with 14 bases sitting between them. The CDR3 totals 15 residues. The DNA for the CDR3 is TGTGCCAGCAGTTTAGGCACGGCCCGATACAATGAGCAGTTCTTC. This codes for CASSLGTARYNEQFF.

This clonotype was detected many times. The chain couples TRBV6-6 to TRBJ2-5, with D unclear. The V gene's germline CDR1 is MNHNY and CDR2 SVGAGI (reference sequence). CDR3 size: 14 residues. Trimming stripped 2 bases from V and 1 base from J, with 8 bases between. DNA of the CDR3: TGTGCCAGCAGTTACCGCGGAGCCCAAGAGACCCAGTACTTC. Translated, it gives CASSYRGAQETQYF.

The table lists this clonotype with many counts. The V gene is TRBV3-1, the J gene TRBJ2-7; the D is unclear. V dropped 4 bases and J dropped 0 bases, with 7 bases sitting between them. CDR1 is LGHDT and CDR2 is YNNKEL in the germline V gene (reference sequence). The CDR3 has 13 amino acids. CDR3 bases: TGTGCCAGCAGCCCCAGCGCCTCCTACGAGCAGTACTTC. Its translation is CASSPSASYEQYF.

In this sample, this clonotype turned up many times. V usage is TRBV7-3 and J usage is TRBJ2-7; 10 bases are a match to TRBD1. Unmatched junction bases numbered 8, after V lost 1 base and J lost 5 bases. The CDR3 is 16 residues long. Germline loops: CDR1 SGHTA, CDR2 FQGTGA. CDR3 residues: CASSLMVTGGLHEQYF. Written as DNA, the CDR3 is TGTGCCAGCAGCTTAATGGTGACAGGGGGCTTACACGAGCAGTACTTC.

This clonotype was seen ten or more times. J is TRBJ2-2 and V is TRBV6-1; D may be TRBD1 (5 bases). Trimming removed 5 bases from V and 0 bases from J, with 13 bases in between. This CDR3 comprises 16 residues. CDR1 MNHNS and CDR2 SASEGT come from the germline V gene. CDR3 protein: CASSRYRGPNTGELFF. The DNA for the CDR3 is TGTGCCAGCAGTCGGTATAGGGGTCCGAACACCGGGGAGCTGTTTTTT.

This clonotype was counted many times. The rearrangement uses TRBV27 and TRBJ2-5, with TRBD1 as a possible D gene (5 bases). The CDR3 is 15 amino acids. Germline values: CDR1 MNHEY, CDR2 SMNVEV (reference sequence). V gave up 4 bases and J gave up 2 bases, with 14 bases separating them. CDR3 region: CASSSTQVLQETQYF. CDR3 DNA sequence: TGTGCCAGCAGTTCTACACAGGTTCTACAAGAGACCCAGTACTTC.

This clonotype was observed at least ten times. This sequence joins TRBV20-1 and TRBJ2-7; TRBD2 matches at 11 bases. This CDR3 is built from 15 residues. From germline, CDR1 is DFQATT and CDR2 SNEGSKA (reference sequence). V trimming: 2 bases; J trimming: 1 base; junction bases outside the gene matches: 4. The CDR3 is CSARPSGRNSYEQYF. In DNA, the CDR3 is TGCAGTGCTAGACCTAGCGGGAGGAATTCCTACGAGCAGTACTTC.

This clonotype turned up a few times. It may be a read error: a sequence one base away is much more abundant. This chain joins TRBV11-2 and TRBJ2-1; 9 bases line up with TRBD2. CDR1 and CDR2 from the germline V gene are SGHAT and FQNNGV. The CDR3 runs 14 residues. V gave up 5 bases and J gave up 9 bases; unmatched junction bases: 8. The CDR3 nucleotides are TGTGCCAGCAGCCTAGCGGGAATAGGGGGTGAGCAGTTCTTC. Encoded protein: CASSLAGIGGEQFF.